One sample yielded the 25 T cell receptor beta chains listed below, sequenced in a study of blood T cell repertoires in COVID-19. Data came from immunoSEQ multiplex PCR; TCRdb stores just in-frame clones and leaves some out. The sample includes about 98,000 clones, approximately 90% of them seen just once. The specimen was peripheral blood. The receptors shown here come from an older man with acute or convalescent COVID-19.

The rearrangement links TRBV6-1 to TRBJ1-4; no reliable D call. V dropped 1 base and J dropped 7 bases, with 16 bases sitting between them. The CDR3 length is 16 residues. Germline CDR1 is MNHNS and CDR2 is SASEGT. The CDR3 DNA follows: TGTGCCAGCAGTGAAGACTTGAGAGGGAAAATTGAAAAACTGTTTTTT. Translating gives CASSEDLRGKIEKLFF.

The chain joins TRBV5-1 to TRBJ2-5; D is perhaps TRBD1 (5 bases). V was clipped by 3 bases and J by 1 base, with 16 bases between them. The CDR3 is 16 residues long. The germline V gene encodes CDR1 SGHRS and CDR2 YFSETQ. CDR3 loop: CASSWEGVTFQETQYF. Here the CDR3 DNA reads TGCGCCAGCAGCTGGGAAGGGGTAACGTTCCAAGAGACCCAGTACTTC. The full variable domain, completed using reference TRBV5-1 and TRBJ2-5, is KAGVTQTPRYLIKTRGQQVTLSCSPISGHRSVSWYQQTPGQGLQFLFEYFSETQRNKGNFPGRFSGRQFSNSRSEMNVSTLELGDSALYLCASSWEGVTFQETQYFGPGTRLLVL.

The chain has TRBV6-1 and TRBJ1-1; D is unclear. The CDR3 has 14 amino acids. The germline V gene encodes CDR1 MNHNS and CDR2 SASEGT. V lost 0 bases, J lost 6 bases, and 11 bases lay in between. Here the CDR3 reads CASSEASGGPEAFF. The CDR3 bases are TGTGCCAGCAGTGAAGCGTCCGGAGGGCCTGAAGCTTTCTTT.

This clone occurred once. V is TRBV24-1 and J is TRBJ1-2; weak D call: TRBD1 (6 bases). Trimming stripped 3 bases from V and 5 bases from J, with 9 bases between. Germline CDR1 KGHDR, CDR2 SFDVKD. The CDR3 runs to 13 residues. CDR3 DNA sequence: TGTGCCACCAGTGATCTTCAGGGGTATGGCTACACCTTC. This translates into CATSDLQGYGYTF.

This clone was picked up one time. The V call is TRBV27, the J call TRBJ1-2; D is ambiguous. The germline gives CDR1 MNHEY, CDR2 SMNVEV (reference sequence). V was cut by 2 bases and J by 8 bases, with 12 bases left in between. This CDR3 spans 13 amino acids. The CDR3 region is CASSLNPLKGYTF. The CDR3 region has the DNA TGTGCCAGCAGTTTAAACCCACTCAAGGGCTACACCTTC.

This chain connects TRBV19 to TRBJ2-3; possible D gene TRBD2, 7 bases. CDR1 and CDR2 (germline): LNHDA, SQIVND (reference sequence). V lost 4 bases to trimming and J lost 1 base, with 12 bases between them. The CDR3 loop spans 15 amino acids. CDR3 loop: CASSTAGARTDTQYF. Here the CDR3 DNA reads TGTGCCAGTAGTACGGCGGGGGCCCGCACAGATACGCAGTATTTT.

The chain combines TRBV11-2 with TRBJ2-4; D unclear. In germline, CDR1 is SGHAT, CDR2 FQNNGV. CDR3 length equals 13 residues. The V gene lost 7 bases and the J gene lost 0 bases, with 7 bases spanning the gap. CDR3 sequence: CASTPIAKNIQYF. The DNA of the CDR3 is TGTGCCAGCACCCCAATAGCCAAAAACATTCAGTACTTC.

The rearrangement links TRBV27 to TRBJ2-1, with 8 bases matching TRBD2. CDR1 is MNHEY and CDR2 is SMNVEV in the germline V gene (reference sequence). The CDR3 consists of 15 residues. With V trimmed by 5 bases and J by 5 bases, 8 bases remained unmatched. The CDR3 DNA is TGTGCCAGCAGTCTGCTAGCGGGTCCTAACAATGAGCAGTTCTTC. Amino acid sequence: CASSLLAGPNNEQFF.

This chain links TRBV6-5 with TRBJ1-1; TRBD1 might be the D (5 bases). CDR1 and CDR2 from the germline V gene are MNHEY and SVGAGI. The CDR3 covers 15 residues. The ends were cut back, 10 bases at V and 1 base at J, with 19 bases in the middle. CDR3 sequence reads: CATDPGSFRNTEAFF. CDR3 nucleotide sequence: TGTGCCACCGACCCAGGGTCCTTTAGGAACACTGAAGCTTTCTTT.

The chain combines TRBV5-5 with TRBJ2-5; D call uncertain. The germline gives CDR1 SGHKS, CDR2 YYEKEE (reference sequence). This CDR3 comprises 13 residues. The V end was cut by 6 bases, the J end by 1 base, with 10 bases between. The CDR3: CASTTQVQETQYF. The CDR3 DNA sequence: TGTGCCAGCACTACCCAAGTCCAAGAGACCCAGTACTTC.

The chain joins TRBV28 to TRBJ1-5, with a possible D match to TRBD1 (5 bases). In germline, CDR1 is MDHEN, CDR2 SYDVKM. Trimming took off 4 bases at V and 5 bases at J, with 6 bases between the two ends. This CDR3 has 12 amino acids. CDR3: CASSWGDQPQHF. CDR3 in DNA: TGTGCCAGCAGTTGGGGGGATCAGCCCCAGCATTTT.

The chain carries TRBV7-2 and TRBJ2-5; 12 bases are shared with TRBD2. The CDR3 runs 16 residues. The germline gives CDR1 SGHTA, CDR2 FQGNSA. With 6 bases clipped from V and 7 bases from J, the junction kept 12 bases outside the gene matches. The CDR3, as DNA: TGTGCCAGCAGAAACCTCCCTAGCGGGGGGGCGTGGACCCAGTACTTC. Residues: CASRNLPSGGAWTQYF.

The chain uses TRBV6-6 and TRBJ1-5, with TRBD1 matching 7 bases. CDR1 MNHNY and CDR2 SVGAGI come from the germline V gene (reference sequence). J was trimmed by 6 bases and V by 5 bases; bases with no gene match: 10. The CDR3 covers 15 residues. The CDR3, as DNA: TGTGCCAGCAGTCCCGAAGGACAGGCCTTTCAGCCCCAGCATTTT. Translating it yields CASSPEGQAFQPQHF.

The rearrangement joins TRBV6-4 to TRBJ1-5, with 9 positions matching TRBD1. This CDR3 contains 16 residues. Losses at the gene ends were 2 bases for V and 7 bases for J; bases not matched to a gene: 9. CDR1 MRHNA and CDR2 SNTAGT come from the germline V gene. The CDR3 region is CASSDKGTGGRQPQHF. CDR3 sequence (DNA): TGTGCCAGCAGTGACAAAGGTACAGGGGGCAGACAGCCCCAGCATTTT.

A single count supports this clone. The V gene is TRBV9, the J gene TRBJ2-2; TRBD1 matches 10 bases. The length of the CDR3 is 17 residues. Germline assignment: CDR1 SGDLS and CDR2 YYNGEE. V shed 0 bases and J 0 bases; nucleotides not matched to a gene: 2. CDR3 region: CASSVAGTGANTGELFF. CDR3 sequence (DNA): TGTGCCAGCAGCGTAGCGGGGACAGGGGCGAACACCGGGGAGCTGTTTTTT. The full variable domain, with the rest looked up from reference TRBV9 and TRBJ2-2, is DSGVTQTPKHLITATGQRVTLRCSPRSGDLSVYWYQQSLDQGLQFLIQYYNGEERAKGNILERFSAQQFPDLHSELNLSSLELGDSALYFCASSVAGTGANTGELFFGEGSRLTVL.

V usage is TRBV19 and J usage is TRBJ1-6, with a possible D match to TRBD1 (6 bases). Germline values: CDR1 LNHDA, CDR2 SQIVND (reference sequence). V lost 5 bases, J lost 5 bases, and 16 bases lay in between. The CDR3 extends over 16 amino acids. The CDR3, as DNA: TGTGCCAGTAGTGCCCATACCTCAGGGGATAATTCACCCCTCCACTTT. This sequence encodes CASSAHTSGDNSPLHF. Complete variable domain (other parts from reference TRBV19 and TRBJ1-6): DGGITQSPKYLFRKEGQNVTLSCEQNLNHDAMYWYRQDPGQGLRLIYYSQIVNDFQKGDIAEGYSVSREKKESFPLTVTSAQKNPTAFYLCASSAHTSGDNSPLHFGNGTRLTVT.

This clone was seen more than once but under ten times. CDR3 sequence (DNA): TGTGCCAGCAGTGATTCGGGGACATCCCATGGCTACACCTTC. It yields the protein CASSDSGTSHGYTF. V usage is TRBV6-1 and J usage is TRBJ1-2; TRBD1 is a possible D gene (6 bases). The CDR3 contains 14 residues. Germline CDR1 is MNHNS and CDR2 is SASEGT. V dropped 3 bases and J dropped 6 bases, with 14 bases sitting between them.

The chain employs TRBV11-2 and TRBJ2-7, with 10 positions matching TRBD1. CDR1 is SGHAT, CDR2 FQNNGV, per germline. CDR3 length equals 15 residues. Germline trimming cut 4 bases from V and 5 bases from J; bases unmatched to any gene: 8. This chain's CDR3 is CASSSFRGQGNEQYV. DNA of the CDR3: TGTGCCAGCAGCTCCTTTAGGGGACAGGGGAACGAGCAGTACGTC.

The chain uses TRBV5-6 and TRBJ2-3, with a possible D match to TRBD1 (5 bases). CDR3 size: 15 residues. CDR1 and CDR2 (germline): SGHDT, YYEEEE. With 0 bases removed from V and 4 bases from J, the gap between germline ends came to 12 bases. CDR3 in DNA: TGTGCCAGCAGCTTGGCAACAGGCGTAGCAGATACGCAGTATTTT. This encodes CASSLATGVADTQYF.

The chain couples TRBV6-4 to TRBJ1-6; 8 bases align to TRBD1. Germline CDR1 and CDR2: MRHNA and SNTAGT. V lost 2 bases, J lost 6 bases, and 0 bases stayed unmatched. The CDR3 has 14 residues. The CDR3, as DNA: TGTGCCAGCAGTGACGGACAGGGTAATTCACCCCTCCACTTT. Its protein is CASSDGQGNSPLHF.

J is TRBJ1-1 and V is TRBV19; D perhaps matches TRBD1 (6 bases). Germline V gives CDR1 LNHDA, CDR2 SQIVND (reference sequence). CDR3 length: 13 residues. The V end was cut by 0 bases, the J end by 6 bases, with 8 bases between. CDR3 amino acids: CASSIDWTAEAFF. Here the CDR3 DNA reads TGTGCCAGTAGTATAGATTGGACAGCTGAAGCTTTCTTT.

This clone has only one observation. J is TRBJ2-2 and V is TRBV19; no reliable D call. This CDR3 has 17 amino acids. Trimming left V 5 bases short and J 0 bases short, with 16 bases between. Per germline, CDR1 LNHDA and CDR2 SQIVND (reference sequence). The CDR3 DNA reads as TGTGCCAGTAGTCATAAGCGAGGCGTAGCGAACACCGGGGAGCTGTTTTTT. Protein sequence: CASSHKRGVANTGELFF.

V usage is TRBV11-3 and J usage is TRBJ2-6; D gene unclear. The germline V and J ends were trimmed by 3 bases and 1 base, with 7 bases remaining between them. Germline CDR1 is SGHNT and CDR2 is YENEEA. This CDR3 has 15 amino acids. CDR3 sequence: CASSLSTSGANVLTF. The CDR3 coding sequence is TGTGCCAGCAGCTTGAGTACGTCTGGGGCCAACGTCCTGACTTTC.

The V and J genes are TRBV3-1 (or the pseudogene TRBV3-2) and TRBJ2-5; TRBD1 aligns across 10 bases. The germline V gene encodes CDR1 LGHDT and CDR2 YNNKEL (reference sequence). Losses at the gene ends were 4 bases for V and 5 bases for J; bases not matched to a gene: 10. The CDR3 runs 16 residues. The CDR3, as DNA: TGTGCCAGCAGCCCGCGGGACAGGGGAGAATTGGAGACCCAGTACTTC. Its translation is CASSPRDRGELETQYF.

The sample holds a few counts of this clone. The J gene is TRBJ2-3, the V gene TRBV14; D possibly corresponds to TRBD2 (5 bases). Looked up from germline, CDR1 is SGHDN and CDR2 is FVKESK. Deletions cut 0 bases from V and 1 base from J, with 14 bases between. This CDR3 comprises 17 residues. CDR3 sequence: CASSQDPGLWGTDTQYF. CDR3 in DNA: TGTGCCAGCAGCCAAGATCCGGGGTTATGGGGCACAGATACGCAGTATTTT.